The 9 T cell receptor beta chains in this list originate from one sample, sequenced in a study of cytomegalovirus exposure and HLA in healthy donors. 13 Jbeta primers and 60 Vbeta primers were used for the PCR. The repertoire was sequenced with immunoSEQ multiplex PCR; TCRdb's copy has only in-frame clones and lacks some. The table lists 93,000 or so clones, 66% of them singletons. The sequenced sample was PBMCs. These receptors all stem from a woman in her 50s in good health and CMV-seronegative.

In this sample, this clone turned up once. V is TRBV6-1 and J is TRBJ2-7, with D perhaps matching TRBD2 (6 bases). The CDR3 covers 16 residues. CDR1 is MNHNS and CDR2 is SASEGT in the germline V gene. V lost 1 base and J lost 0, with 13 bases in between. The CDR3 loop reads CASSEVTGSRSYEQYF. In nucleotides, the CDR3 is TGTGCCAGCAGTGAAGTAACCGGGAGCCGCTCCTACGAGCAGTACTTC.

The V and J genes are TRBV6-1 and TRBJ1-5, with D tentatively TRBD1 (5 bases). Trimming pared 4 bases from V and 6 bases from J, leaving 10 bases between. Germline V gene data show CDR1 as MNHNS and CDR2 as SASEGT. The CDR3 is 13 amino acids. The CDR3 spells CASSATVGQPQHF. CDR3 nucleotides: TGTGCCAGCAGTGCGACAGTGGGTCAGCCCCAGCATTTT.

This clone was seen a handful of times. The genes are TRBV2 and TRBJ1-5, with D unclear. The V gene lost 6 bases and the J gene lost 5 bases, with 11 bases spanning the gap. The CDR3 runs 13 residues. Germline CDR1 is SNHLY and CDR2 is FYNNEI. The CDR3 loop is CASRREGYQPQHF. The CDR3, as DNA: TGTGCCAGCAGGCGGGAGGGCTATCAGCCCCAGCATTTT.

This clone was observed a single time. The chain recombines TRBV19 with TRBJ1-1; TRBD1 agrees at 12 bases. The CDR3 length is 16 residues. The germline V gene has CDR1 LNHDA and CDR2 SQIVND (reference sequence). Germline trimming cut 2 bases from V and 6 bases from J; bases unmatched to any gene: 7. CDR3 region: CASSIRGQGAFAEAFF. In nucleotides, the CDR3 is TGTGCCAGTAGTATACGGGGACAGGGGGCCTTCGCTGAAGCTTTCTTT.

This clone was observed a single time. The gene calls are TRBV6-5 and TRBJ2-1, with 7 positions matching TRBD1. This CDR3 is 13 amino acids long. Germline V lookup: CDR1 MNHEY, CDR2 SVGAGI. With V trimmed by 2 bases and J by 8 bases, 3 bases remained unmatched. CDR3 nucleotide sequence: TGTGCCAGCAGTTACGTAGGGGGCTATGAGCAGTTCTTC. Translation gives CASSYVGGYEQFF.

This chain connects TRBV7-2 to TRBJ2-3, with D perhaps matching TRBD1 (5 bases). Germline V lookup: CDR1 SGHTA, CDR2 FQGNSA. The CDR3 consists of 15 residues. V lost 2 bases to trimming and J lost 1 base, with 10 bases between them. CDR3 region: CASSLQGSRTDTQYF. The CDR3 nucleotides are TGTGCCAGCAGCTTACAGGGATCCCGCACAGATACGCAGTATTTT. The variable domain in full, with the rest retrieved from reference TRBV7-2 and TRBJ2-3, is GAGVSQSPSNKVTEKGKDVELRCDPISGHTALYWYRQSLGQGLEFLIYFQGNSAPDKSGLPSDRFSAERTGGSVSTLTIQRTQQEDSAVYLCASSLQGSRTDTQYFGPGTRLTVL.

The rearrangement links TRBV5-1 to TRBJ2-2; D gene unclear. The V and J ends lost 4 bases and 6 bases respectively, with 10 bases between them. The CDR3 loop spans 13 amino acids. Germline CDR1 and CDR2: SGHRS and YFSETQ. The CDR3 loop reads CASSEDNAGELFF. CDR3 DNA: TGCGCCAGCAGCGAAGACAATGCCGGGGAGCTGTTTTTT.

The chain joins TRBV25-1 to TRBJ1-5; the D is unclear. CDR3 length: 14 amino acids. Germline V lookup: CDR1 MGHDK, CDR2 SYGVNS. V was trimmed by 6 bases and J by 0 bases, leaving 9 bases between them. CDR3 in DNA: TGTGCCAGCAGCCTCGGGTATAGCAATCAGCCCCAGCATTTT. This encodes CASSLGYSNQPQHF.

The DNA of the CDR3 is TGTGCCAGCAGCTCATATCTAAGCTCCTACGAGCAGTACTTC. It yields the protein CASSSYLSSYEQYF. V usage is TRBV7-2 and J usage is TRBJ2-7; D gene unclear. The CDR3 runs 14 residues. Germline V gives CDR1 SGHTA, CDR2 FQGNSA. Trimming cost V 4 bases and J 0 bases, with 10 bases left between them.